The clone carrying this T cell receptor (beta chain) was counted at least ten times. Its antigen is still unknown. The source of the sample is a study of Graves' ophthalmopathy and Graves' hyperthyroidism. Overall study: Specimen type is peripheral blood, obtained at initial diagnosis before any treatment.

The study's findings and limits: Most thyroid-expanded clonotypes exceeding 0.001 frequency were also found in blood. Ophthalmopathy cases were distinguished from stable hyperthyroidism by a 13-signature model, reaching 85% to 90% sensitivity and roughly 81% specificity.

The ends lost 10 bases at V and 2 bases at J; junction bases unmatched: 7. The CDR3 runs 13 residues. CDR1 is MDHEN and CDR2 is SYDVKM in the germline V gene. Amplification of the TCR beta CDR3 regions used RNA transcripts (as template). HTBI primers were used in a first-round RT-PCR, which preceded a second-round multiplex PCR. TCRdb processed the multiplex PCR reads anew with MiXCR; each CDR3 protein has one entry. The sample consists of about 210,000 distinct CDR3 sequences, approximately 29% of them appearing once. Material for sequencing was peripheral blood. The chain recombines TRBV28 with TRBJ2-7; 8 positions agree with TRBD1. The TCR originated in a man aged 50 or older with Graves' ophthalmopathy. CDR3 coding DNA: TGTGCCACCTCAGGGGGCGGACCCTACGAGCAGTACTTC. Translating it yields CATSGGGPYEQYF.